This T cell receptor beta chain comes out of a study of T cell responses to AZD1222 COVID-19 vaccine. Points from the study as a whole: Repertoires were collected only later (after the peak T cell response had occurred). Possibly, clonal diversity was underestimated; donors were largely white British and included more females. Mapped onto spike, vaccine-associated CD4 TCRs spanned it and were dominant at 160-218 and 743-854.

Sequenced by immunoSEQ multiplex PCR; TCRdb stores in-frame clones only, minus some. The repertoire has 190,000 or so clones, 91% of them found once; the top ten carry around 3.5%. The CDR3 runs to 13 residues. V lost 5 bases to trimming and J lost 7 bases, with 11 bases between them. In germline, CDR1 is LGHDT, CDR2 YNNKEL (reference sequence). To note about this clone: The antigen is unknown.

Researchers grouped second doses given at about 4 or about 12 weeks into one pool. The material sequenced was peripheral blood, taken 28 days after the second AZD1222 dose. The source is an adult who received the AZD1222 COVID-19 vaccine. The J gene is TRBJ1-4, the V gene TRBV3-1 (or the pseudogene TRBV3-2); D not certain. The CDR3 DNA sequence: TGTGCCAGCAGCTCCGGAGCCTTTGAAAAACTGTTTTTT. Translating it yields CASSSGAFEKLFF.